Shown below are 20 T cell receptor beta chains from a single sample sequenced in a study of B cell selection in AIRE deficiency (dated by TCRdb to the late 2010s). Library method: the immunoSEQ multiplex PCR assay. TCRdb limited this immuneACCESS table to in-frame rearrangements with V and J called. A share of clones is missing; checked studies link under half to unresolved V genes, and the rest is unexplained. Counted in this sample were 21,000 or so clones; around 97% of them appeared once. The ten largest account for around 0.3% of the sample. Conventional CD4 T cells were sorted as CD4+CD127+ cells. Sequencing input: conventional CD4+ T cells sorted from PBMCs. These receptors came from a human donor with AIRE deficiency.

The chain recombines TRBV10-3 with TRBJ2-1; D is undetermined. The CDR3 runs 13 residues. The V gene's germline CDR1 is ENHRY and CDR2 SYGVKD. V lost 1 base, J lost 6 bases, and 7 bases lay in between. The CDR3 region is CAISELRANEQFF. The CDR3 region has the DNA TGTGCCATCAGTGAGTTACGGGCCAATGAGCAGTTCTTC.

V usage is TRBV28 and J usage is TRBJ2-7; tentatively, D is TRBD1 (5 bases). The CDR3 runs to 12 residues. With 5 bases removed from V and 7 bases from J, the gap between germline ends came to 12 bases. Germline assignment: CDR1 MDHEN and CDR2 SYDVKM. CDR3 residues: CASSTRTREQYF. CDR3 in DNA: TGTGCCAGCAGTACACGGACAAGGGAGCAGTACTTC.

The chain carries TRBV4-3 and TRBJ2-3; D unclear. V dropped 0 bases and J dropped 2 bases, with 6 bases sitting between them. The CDR3 runs to 14 residues. Germline V CDR1 and CDR2: LGHNA, YSLEER. In DNA, the CDR3 is TGCGCCAGCAGCCAAGATCAGAACACAGATACGCAGTATTTT. Translation: CASSQDQNTDTQYF.

J is TRBJ2-3 and V is TRBV7-3; D unclear. Germline assignment: CDR1 SGHTA and CDR2 FQGTGA. Trimming removed 0 bases at V and 2 bases at J, with 6 bases between. The CDR3 extends over 14 amino acids. This CDR3 is CASSLTDSTDTQYF. DNA for the CDR3: TGTGCCAGCAGCTTAACTGACTCCACAGATACGCAGTATTTT.

J is TRBJ2-5 and V is TRBV7-2, with 7 bases matching TRBD1. With 3 bases clipped from V and 3 bases from J, the junction kept 4 bases outside the gene matches. From germline, CDR1 is SGHTA and CDR2 FQGNSA. The CDR3 is 14 residues long. The CDR3 here is CASSFFGQEETQYF. In DNA form, the CDR3 reads TGTGCCAGCAGCTTCTTCGGACAGGAAGAGACCCAGTACTTC.

This CDR3 is CASSLDIYTGELFF. CDR3 nucleotide sequence: TGTGCCAGCAGCTTGGACATTTACACCGGGGAGCTGTTTTTT. The chain uses TRBV7-2 and TRBJ2-2; D perhaps matches TRBD1 (5 bases). CDR1 is SGHTA and CDR2 is FQGNSA in the germline V gene. CDR3 length: 14 residues. V was trimmed by 3 bases and J by 3 bases, leaving 8 bases between them. Full variable domain (outside the CDR3, taken from reference TRBV7-2 and TRBJ2-2): GAGVSQSPSNKVTEKGKDVELRCDPISGHTALYWYRQSLGQGLEFLIYFQGNSAPDKSGLPSDRFSAERTGGSVSTLTIQRTQQEDSAVYLCASSLDIYTGELFFGEGSRLTVL.

V and J are TRBV10-3 and TRBJ2-7; D perhaps matches TRBD2 (6 bases). The CDR3 loop spans 14 amino acids. The germline V gene encodes CDR1 ENHRY and CDR2 SYGVKD. Trimming pared 0 bases from V and 1 base from J, leaving 7 bases between. The CDR3 region has the DNA TGTGCCATCAGTGAGTCGGAGGGTTCCTACGAGCAGTACTTC. Translation: CAISESEGSYEQYF.

In this sample, this clone turned up once. The V call is TRBV5-1, the J call TRBJ2-3; a possible D gene is TRBD2 (5 bases). V lost 5 bases, J lost 0 bases, and 13 bases lay in between. Germline values: CDR1 SGHRS, CDR2 YFSETQ. The CDR3 contains 15 residues. The CDR3 DNA follows: TGCGCCAGCAGACCAAGCGGATCTAGCACAGATACGCAGTATTTT. It is translated as CASRPSGSSTDTQYF.

The J gene is TRBJ1-3, the V gene TRBV9, with D maybe TRBD1 (5 bases). The V gene lost 0 bases and the J gene lost 4 bases, with 14 bases spanning the gap. This CDR3 comprises 16 residues. The germline V gene has CDR1 SGDLS and CDR2 YYNGEE. In DNA, the CDR3 is TGTGCCAGCAGCGTAGGGGCACTCGGGGGAGGAAACACCATATATTTT. As protein: CASSVGALGGGNTIYF.

This rearrangement joins TRBV28 to TRBJ1-1; perhaps TRBD1 as D (5 bases). V was clipped by 3 bases and J by 5 bases, with 13 bases between them. CDR1 and CDR2 from the germline V gene are MDHEN and SYDVKM. The CDR3 runs to 14 residues. CDR3 in amino acids: CASSFRGYRTEAFF. The CDR3 region has the DNA TGTGCCAGCAGTTTCCGTGGGTACAGGACTGAAGCTTTCTTT. Full variable domain (missing parts from reference TRBV28 and TRBJ1-1): DVKVTQSSRYLVKRTGEKVFLECVQDMDHENMFWYRQDPGLGLRLIYFSYDVKMKEKGDIPEGYSVSREKKERFSLILESASTNQTSMYLCASSFRGYRTEAFFGQGTRLTVV.

This rearrangement joins TRBV4-1 to TRBJ1-3, with D possibly being TRBD1 (6 bases). Germline-derived CDR1 and CDR2 are MGHRA and YSYEKL. V was cut by 0 bases and J by 4 bases, with 16 bases left in between. This CDR3 has 17 residues. The chain's CDR3 is CASSQDGRQALGNTIYF. The CDR3 DNA reads TGCGCCAGCAGCCAAGATGGTCGACAGGCTCTCGGAAACACCATATATTTT.

The CDR3 loop reads CASSTGAGELFF. CDR3 in DNA: TGTGCCAGCAGCACGGGGGCCGGGGAGCTGTTTTTT. The V gene is TRBV7-3, the J gene TRBJ2-2; TRBD2 is a possible D gene (6 bases). V shed 5 bases and J shed 6 bases, with 7 bases lying between them. CDR1 is SGHTA and CDR2 is FQGTGA in the germline V gene. The CDR3 spans 12 residues.

The chain carries TRBV7-9 and TRBJ2-1, with 9 bases matching TRBD2. V lost 3 bases and J lost 1; bases outside the gene matches: 4. The CDR3 is made up of 16 amino acids. Germline V lookup: CDR1 SEHNR, CDR2 FQNEAQ (reference sequence). CDR3 loop: CASSLGLALSYNEQFF. CDR3 nucleotides: TGTGCCAGCAGCTTGGGACTAGCCCTTTCCTACAATGAGCAGTTCTTC.

The chain combines TRBV6-1 with TRBJ1-4; D is unclear. The V gene's germline CDR1 is MNHNS and CDR2 SASEGT. The CDR3 runs to 14 residues. The V end was cut by 4 bases, the J end by 7 bases, with 13 bases between. The CDR3 DNA sequence: TGTGCCAGCAGTGCATCGGGAGTGGGTGAAAAACTGTTTTTT. The encoded protein is CASSASGVGEKLFF.

The genes are TRBV5-5 and TRBJ2-7; D could derive from TRBD1 or TRBD2 (6 bases each). The CDR3 loop spans 15 amino acids. Trimming took off 0 bases at V and 3 bases at J, with 13 bases between the two ends. CDR1 and CDR2 (germline): SGHKS, YYEKEE (reference sequence). In DNA, the CDR3 is TGTGCCAGCAGCTTGGTTGGGGGGCGTAGCTACGAGCAGTACTTC. It translates to CASSLVGGRSYEQYF.

J is TRBJ2-2 and V is TRBV7-3; D is uncertain. In germline, CDR1 is SGHTA, CDR2 FQGTGA. Trimming removed 3 bases at V and 13 bases at J, with 15 bases between. The CDR3 runs to 13 residues. As DNA, the CDR3 is TGTGCCAGCAGCTTTTCCGGGTTCACGCCGCTGTTTTTT. This translates into CASSFSGFTPLFF.

The J gene is TRBJ1-2, the V gene TRBV19, with D possibly being TRBD1 (5 bases). Germline V lookup: CDR1 LNHDA, CDR2 SQIVND (reference sequence). V was pared by 5 bases and J by 4 bases, with 17 bases between. The CDR3 is 15 amino acids. The CDR3 nucleotides are TGTGCCAGTAGTCCCCCGACAGCCCCAATCTATGGCTACACCTTC. Translating it yields CASSPPTAPIYGYTF. Full variable domain (outside the CDR3, taken from reference TRBV19 and TRBJ1-2): DGGITQSPKYLFRKEGQNVTLSCEQNLNHDAMYWYRQDPGQGLRLIYYSQIVNDFQKGDIAEGYSVSREKKESFPLTVTSAQKNPTAFYLCASSPPTAPIYGYTFGSGTRLTVV.

V gene TRBV5-6 combines with J gene TRBJ2-7; D possibly matches TRBD1 or TRBD2 (5 bases each). Trimming shortened V by 0 bases and J by 7 bases, and 17 bases separated the two germline ends. Germline V gives CDR1 SGHDT, CDR2 YYEEEE. This CDR3 is 15 amino acids long. CDR3 in amino acids: CASSLGPGTSREQYF. In DNA, the CDR3 is TGTGCCAGCAGCTTGGGCCCCGGGACGTCGCGGGAGCAGTACTTC.

This chain connects TRBV29-1 to TRBJ2-7, with 10 positions matching TRBD2. Trimming at V came to 4 bases and at J to 4 bases, leaving 4 bases not matched to a gene. The CDR3 totals 13 residues. Per germline, CDR1 SQVTM and CDR2 ANQGSEA. The CDR3, as DNA: TGCAGCGTTGCCACTAGCGGGACATACGAGCAGTACTTC. Translation: CSVATSGTYEQYF.

The V and J genes are TRBV18 and TRBJ1-2, with TRBD1 matching 9 bases. This CDR3 has 13 amino acids. Per the germline V gene, CDR1 is KGHSH and CDR2 is LQKENI. V was pared by 3 bases and J by 8 bases, with 4 bases of the junction left unmatched. The CDR3 protein is CASSPGTGNGYTF. CDR3 in DNA: TGTGCCAGCTCACCCGGGACAGGGAACGGCTACACCTTC. Combining the CDR3 with reference TRBV18 and TRBJ1-2 gives the whole variable domain NAGVMQNPRHLVRRRGQEARLRCSPMKGHSHVYWYRQLPEEGLKFMVYLQKENIIDESGMPKERFSAEFPKEGPSILRIQQVVRGDSAAYFCASSPGTGNGYTFGSGTRLTVV.